The rows below give T cell receptor beta chains drawn from one sample of a study of cytomegalovirus exposure and HLA in healthy donors. Clones were sequenced by immunoSEQ multiplex PCR, and TCRdb holds only the in-frame ones, with some missing. The sample lists about 140,000 clones, 60% to 85% occurring once. Sequenced: PBMCs. The receptor source for this set is a man younger than 35 in good health and CMV-seronegative. The CDR3 runs from the conserved cysteine through the conserved F or W. A D gene is named only where the DNA matches it firmly. Not every row has a clone size; where given, it reads once, few, many or a size class.

TRBJ2-7 | once | TRBV29-1 | - | TGCAGCGTTGTGGCCCAGCAGCTTACGGGCGAGCAGTACTTC | CSVVAQQLTGEQYF
TRBJ2-1 | - | TRBV5-4 | TRBD2 | TGTGCCAGCAGCTTGCGGCTAGCGGGAGTTGGGCAGTTCTTC | CASSLRLAGVGQFF
TRBJ2-7 | once | TRBV5-1 | - | TGCGCCAGCAGCTTGACCGGGACTCTGAGCTCCTACGAGCAGTACTTC | CASSLTGTLSSYEQYF
TRBJ2-7 | - | TRBV7-8 | TRBD1 | TGTGCCAGCAGACATCAGACAGGGACCCACGAGCAGTACTTC | CASRHQTGTHEQYF
TRBJ1-1 | - | TRBV7-3 | - | TGTGCCAGCAGCTTAAGGGGGGGAAGGGACACTGAAGCTTTCTTT | CASSLRGGRDTEAFF
TRBJ2-1 | - | TRBV10-3 | - | TGTGCCATCAGTGAGGGGGGCGGGAGCAATCTTGGCAATGAGCAGTTCTTC | CAISEGGGSNLGNEQFF
TRBJ1-2 | - | TRBV5-4 | TRBD1 | TGTGCCAGCAGGCCACAGGGGGCCCTTAGTGGCTACACCTTC | CASRPQGALSGYTF
TRBJ1-4 | - | TRBV29-1 | - | TGCAGCGTTGAAGACAGCAGGGATGCAACTAATGAAAAACTGTTTTTT | CSVEDSRDATNEKLFF
TRBJ2-2 | once | TRBV29-1 | - | TGCAGCGCCGTAAATTTGAGAAAGAACACCGGGGAGCTGTTTTTT | CSAVNLRKNTGELFF
TRBJ1-2 | - | TRBV21-1 | - | TGTGCCAGCAGCAAAGGACTCTCCCCCAGGGTCTATGGCTACACCTTC | CASSKGLSPRVYGYTF
TRBJ1-1 | - | TRBV11-3 | - | TGTGCCAGCAGCCCCCAAACGAGGATTCAAGAAGCTTTCTTT | CASSPQTRIQEAFF
TRBJ2-7 | - | TRBV7-2 | TRBD2 | TGTGCCAGCAGCTTAAGCGGGGGGAATCAGTACGAGCAGTACTTC | CASSLSGGNQYEQYF
TRBJ2-5 | few | TRBV4-2 | TRBD1 | TGTGCCAGCAGCCAGGTACAGGGGGTGTCTCGCCAAGAGACCCAGTACTTC | CASSQVQGVSRQETQYF
TRBJ2-3 | - | TRBV19 | - | TGTGCCAGCCAAGACAGTCGTCCCGATACGCAGTATTTT | CASQDSRPDTQYF
TRBJ2-1 | once | TRBV28 | TRBD1 | TGTGCCAGCAGCCCCGGACAGGGGAACTCCTACAATGAGCAGTTCTTC | CASSPGQGNSYNEQFF
TRBJ1-1 | - | TRBV7-7 | TRBD1 | TGTGCCAGCAGCCAGATGCGGACAGGCGTAAACACTGAAGCTTTCTTT | CASSQMRTGVNTEAFF
TRBJ2-2 | - | TRBV10-1 | - | TGCGCCAGCAGTGAGTCCCCACAGGGGAGGACCGGGGAGCTGTTTTTT | CASSESPQGRTGELFF
TRBJ2-1 | - | TRBV6-1 | TRBD2 | TGTGCCAGCATGCCTAGGGGAGGGTCCAATGAGCAGTTCTTC | CASMPRGGSNEQFF
TRBJ1-2 | - | TRBV30 | TRBD1 | TGTGCCTCTTTCATATTCGACAGGGAGAACTATGGCTACACCTTC | CASFIFDRENYGYTF
TRBJ1-1 | few | TRBV9 | - | TGTGCCAGCAGCGTGATAACAGTCCGTATGAACACTGAAGCTTTCTTT | CASSVITVRMNTEAFF
TRBJ1-4 | - | TRBV27 | - | TGTGCCAGCAGTTTATCAGGGGCTTTCGATAATGAAAAACTGTTTTTT | CASSLSGAFDNEKLFF
TRBJ2-2 | - | TRBV19 | - | TGTGCCAGTAGTATAGCTGCGGGGCCCGGGGAGCTGTTTTTT | CASSIAAGPGELFF
TRBJ1-4 | - | TRBV29-1 | TRBD1 | TGCAGCGTTGGACAGGGTTCATCTGAAAAACTGTTTTTT | CSVGQGSSEKLFF
TRBJ1-5 | - | TRBV28 | - | TGTGCCAGCAGTTTATGGGGGGCCGGCAATCAGCCCCAGCATTTT | CASSLWGAGNQPQHF
TRBJ2-7 | - | TRBV7-6 | TRBD2 | TGTGCCAGCAGCTTACCGGGACTAGCGGGAGAGATAATGTCGCATGAGCAGTACTTC | CASSLPGLAGEIMSHEQYF
TRBJ1-5 | - | TRBV14 | - | TGTGCCAGCAGCCAAGATGTCGGCGGAGGCAATCAGCCCCAGCATTTT | CASSQDVGGGNQPQHF
TRBJ1-2 | - | TRBV7-9 | - | TGTGCCAGCAGCTTAGGAGGGGGGGACGATGGCTACACCTTC | CASSLGGGDDGYTF
TRBJ1-2 | - | TRBV14 | - | TGTGCCAGCAGCCAAGACAGTCACCACTATGGCTACACCTTC | CASSQDSHHYGYTF
TRBJ2-7 | - | TRBV5-6 | TRBD1 | TGTGCCAGCAGCTTTCGGACAGGACTGGAGTACTTC | CASSFRTGLEYF
TRBJ1-6 | - | TRBV6-5 | - | TGTGCCAGCAGTTACAGGGGATGGGATTCACCCCTCCACTTT | CASSYRGWDSPLHF
TRBJ2-7 | - | TRBV18 | TRBD2 | TGTGCCAGCTCACCAGTGGCTAGCGGGGGGACCTACGAGCAGTACTTC | CASSPVASGGTYEQYF
TRBJ2-7 | - | TRBV29-1 | - | TGCAGCGTTGTGGCCGGGTTCCGCGAGCAGTACTTC | CSVVAGFREQYF
TRBJ1-4 | - | TRBV27 | TRBD1 | TGTGCCAGCAGTCTGGGGACAGCGAATGAAAAACTGTTTTTT | CASSLGTANEKLFF
TRBJ2-7 | - | TRBV7-9 | TRBD1 | TGTGCCAGCAGCTCCCCAGGGGGCGAGCAGTACTTC | CASSSPGGEQYF
TRBJ2-3 | few | TRBV28 | - | TGTGCCAGCAGTTTATTAACCCCGGGAGATACGCAGTATTTT | CASSLLTPGDTQYF
TRBJ1-6 | - | TRBV2 | TRBD1 | TGTGCCAGCAGAAGCCGGGACAGGGGTAATTCACCCCTCCACTTT | CASRSRDRGNSPLHF
TRBJ2-2 | - | TRBV9 | TRBD2 | TGTGCCAGCAGTCCGCTGGGGCGGGAGCACACCGGGGAGCTGTTTTTT | CASSPLGREHTGELFF
TRBJ1-1 | - | TRBV7-9 | TRBD1 | TGTGCCAGCAGCGCGAGGGACAGGGCGAACCTTGAAGCTTTCTTT | CASSARDRANLEAFF
TRBJ1-1 | - | TRBV10-3 | - | TGTGCCATCAGTGAGTCCGACAGGTCGGGCGCTGAAGCTTTCTTT | CAISESDRSGAEAFF
TRBJ2-1 | - | TRBV27 | TRBD2 | TGTGCCAGCAGTTTAACTAGCGGAAGCTACAATGAGCAGTTCTTC | CASSLTSGSYNEQFF
TRBJ2-7 | - | TRBV9 | - | TGTGCCAGCAGCGTAGTAGGTAGCGCACAAGAGCAGTACTTC | CASSVVGSAQEQYF
TRBJ1-6 | - | TRBV30 | TRBD1 | TGTGCCTGGGACGAGGGGGGACAGGGGGCCTCACCCCTCCACTTT | CAWDEGGQGASPLHF
TRBJ2-3 | - | TRBV19 | - | TGTGCCAGTAGTATAGACGCGGCAGGGCCAGATACGCAGTATTTT | CASSIDAAGPDTQYF